What follows are 9 T cell receptor beta chains derived from one specimen sequenced in a study of beta chain features in type 1 diabetes. All of the isolated RNA was reverse transcribed, so expressed TCRB transcripts were sequenced. Sequencing was performed with immunoSEQ multiplex PCR; in TCRdb, only in-frame clones are kept and a portion is missing. The top ten clones hold around 0.065% of a sample with hundreds of thousands of clones, around 30% of them seen once. Source material: naive CD4+ T cells from blood. The receptors come from a man between 18 and 29 years old in good health.

J is TRBJ2-1 and V is TRBV15; 9 nucleotides agree with TRBD1. J gave up 12 bases and V 2 bases, and 2 bases lay outside the gene matches. The CDR3 totals 12 residues. The germline V gene has CDR1 LNHNV and CDR2 YYDKDF (reference sequence). CDR3 nucleotides: TGTGCCACCAGCAGAACAGGGGGCTCGCAGTTCTTC. Protein sequence: CATSRTGGSQFF.

The chain joins TRBV7-2 to TRBJ2-7; no reliable D call. The V and J ends lost 4 bases and 0 bases respectively, with 13 bases between them. Germline V lookup: CDR1 SGHTA, CDR2 FQGNSA. This CDR3 is 15 amino acids long. CDR3 amino acids: CASSSAAFSSYEQYF. In DNA form, the CDR3 reads TGTGCCAGCAGCTCCGCGGCCTTTAGCTCCTACGAGCAGTACTTC. The complete variable domain, with remaining parts taken from reference TRBV7-2 and TRBJ2-7, reads GAGVSQSPSNKVTEKGKDVELRCDPISGHTALYWYRQSLGQGLEFLIYFQGNSAPDKSGLPSDRFSAERTGGSVSTLTIQRTQQEDSAVYLCASSSAAFSSYEQYFGPGTRLTVT.

This chain links TRBV7-3 with TRBJ2-5; D unclear. The CDR3 is 13 residues long. V gave up 4 bases and J gave up 0 bases, with 6 bases separating them. Germline V gene sequence: CDR1 SGHTA, CDR2 FQGTGA. The CDR3 protein is CASSSAYQETQYF. For the CDR3, the DNA is TGTGCCAGCAGCTCGGCGTACCAAGAGACCCAGTACTTC. Full variable domain (rest looked up from reference TRBV7-3 and TRBJ2-5): GAGVSQTPSNKVTEKGKYVELRCDPISGHTALYWYRQSLGQGPEFLIYFQGTGAADDSGLPNDRFFAVRPEGSVSTLKIQRTERGDSAVYLCASSSAYQETQYFGPGTRLLVL.

This clone came up a few times. V and J are TRBV23-1 and TRBJ1-4, with TRBD1 as a possible D gene (5 bases). TRBV23-1 belongs to the ORF category, with a function that is uncertain. V was pared by 6 bases and J by 8 bases, with 16 bases between. The CDR3 is 14 amino acids. The CDR3 coding sequence is TGCGCCAGCAGGCCTTTGGAAGGGGTGGAAAAACTGTTTTTT. This gives the protein CASRPLEGVEKLFF.

This chain joins TRBV30 and TRBJ2-5; D unclear. In germline, CDR1 is GTSNPN, CDR2 SVGIG (reference sequence). With 1 base removed from V and 4 bases from J, the gap between germline ends came to 10 bases. The CDR3 runs 13 residues. The CDR3 loop is CAWSDKVRETQYF. Here the CDR3 DNA reads TGTGCCTGGAGTGATAAGGTCCGAGAGACCCAGTACTTC.

This clone was counted only a few times. This sequence joins TRBV7-2 and TRBJ2-7; D gene uncertain. The length of the CDR3 is 13 residues. Germline V gene sequence: CDR1 SGHTA, CDR2 FQGNSA. Trimming removed 0 bases from V and 6 bases from J, with 9 bases in between. The CDR3 loop is CASSLAYRFEQYF. DNA of the CDR3: TGTGCCAGCAGCTTAGCCTATCGGTTCGAGCAGTACTTC.

This rearrangement joins TRBV30 to TRBJ2-7, with D uncertain. The CDR3 totals 11 residues. V was shortened by 0 bases and J by 6 bases, with 6 bases between the two germline ends. Germline assignment: CDR1 GTSNPN and CDR2 SVGIG (reference sequence). The CDR3 sequence: CAWSVIGEQYF. The CDR3 DNA reads TGTGCCTGGAGTGTCATCGGCGAGCAGTACTTC.

This clone was detected only a few times. The chain combines TRBV7-9 with TRBJ2-1; 7 bases map to TRBD2. Germline CDR1 and CDR2: SEHNR and FQNEAQ (reference sequence). The CDR3 totals 15 residues. The ends lost 5 bases at V and 8 bases at J; junction bases unmatched: 12. This CDR3 is CASSKSGNPGDEQFF. The CDR3 DNA follows: TGTGCCAGCAGCAAGAGCGGGAACCCAGGCGATGAGCAGTTCTTC.

The chain combines TRBV29-1 with TRBJ2-7; possible D gene TRBD1, 5 bases. CDR3 size: 13 residues. V was pared by 6 bases and J by 6 bases, with 18 bases between. Germline V CDR1 and CDR2: SQVTM, ANQGSEA. Written as DNA, the CDR3 is TGCAGCGTCGGACAATTAATTGGGGTCGAGCAGTACTTC. This translates into CSVGQLIGVEQYF.